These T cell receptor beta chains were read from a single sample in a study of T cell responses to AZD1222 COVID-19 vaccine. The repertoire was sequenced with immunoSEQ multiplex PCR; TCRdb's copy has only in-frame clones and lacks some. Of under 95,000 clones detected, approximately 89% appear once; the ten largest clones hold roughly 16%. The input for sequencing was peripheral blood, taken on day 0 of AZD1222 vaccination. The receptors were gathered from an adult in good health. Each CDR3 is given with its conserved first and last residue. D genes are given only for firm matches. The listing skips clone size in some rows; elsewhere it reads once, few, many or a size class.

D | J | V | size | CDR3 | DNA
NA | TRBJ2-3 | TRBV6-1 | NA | CASSDVQGSTDTQYF | TGTGCCAGCAGTGACGTCCAGGGTAGCACAGATACGCAGTATTTT
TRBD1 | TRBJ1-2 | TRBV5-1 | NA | CASSLGADRGSGYTF | TGCGCCAGCAGCTTGGGAGCGGACAGGGGGTCTGGCTACACCTTC
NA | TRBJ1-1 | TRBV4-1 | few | CASSRIGMNTEAFF | TGCGCCAGCAGCCGTATCGGAATGAACACTGAAGCTTTCTTT
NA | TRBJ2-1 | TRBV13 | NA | CASSLRGSGNEQFF | TGTGCCAGCAGCTTAAGGGGAAGTGGTAATGAGCAGTTCTTC
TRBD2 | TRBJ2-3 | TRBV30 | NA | CAWSRLARIKPSTDTQYF | TGTGCCTGGAGTCGACTAGCGCGGATTAAACCTAGCACAGATACGCAGTATTTT
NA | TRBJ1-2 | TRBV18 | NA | CASSPAGVEGGYTF | TGTGCCAGCTCACCGGCTGGGGTTGAGGGCGGCTACACCTTC
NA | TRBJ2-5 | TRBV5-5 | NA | CASSFVALLAGQETQYF | TGTGCCAGCAGCTTCGTAGCCCTCTTAGCGGGACAGGAGACCCAGTACTTC
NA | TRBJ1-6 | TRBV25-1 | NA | CASSSWSGGGDSPLHF | TGTGCCAGCAGTAGCTGGTCCGGAGGGGGGGATTCACCCCTCCACTTT
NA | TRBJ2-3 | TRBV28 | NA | CASRSGQRSTQYF | TGTGCCAGCAGGTCCGGACAGAGAAGTACGCAGTATTTT
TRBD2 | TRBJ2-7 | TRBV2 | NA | CASSERGSASYEQYF | TGTGCCAGCAGTGAACGCGGGAGTGCTTCCTACGAGCAGTACTTC
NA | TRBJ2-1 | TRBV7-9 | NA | CASSPPRSYNEQFF | TGTGCCAGCAGCCCCCCTAGATCCTACAATGAGCAGTTCTTC
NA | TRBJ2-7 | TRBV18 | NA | CASSPNGALEQYF | TGTGCCAGCTCACCTAACGGGGCTCTCGAGCAGTACTTC
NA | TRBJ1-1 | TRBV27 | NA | CASSPRDGREAFF | TGTGCCAGCAGTCCCCGGGATGGGAGGGAGGCTTTCTTT
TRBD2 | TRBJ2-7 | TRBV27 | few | CASRGLAGGYEQYF | TGTGCCAGCAGGGGACTAGCGGGAGGGTACGAGCAGTACTTC
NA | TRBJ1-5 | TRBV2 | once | CASSGSRGNQPQHF | TGTGCCAGCAGTGGGTCACGGGGCAATCAGCCCCAGCATTTT
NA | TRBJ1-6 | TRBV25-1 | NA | CASSESSVSPLHF | TGTGCCAGCAGTGAATCATCAGTCTCACCCCTCCACTTT
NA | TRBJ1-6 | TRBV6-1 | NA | CASSEAVSYNSPLHF | TGTGCCAGCAGTGAAGCGGTCTCCTATAATTCACCCCTCCACTTT
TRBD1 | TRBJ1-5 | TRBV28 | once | CASSHGQGGRQPQHF | TGTGCCAGCAGTCACGGACAGGGCGGAAGGCAGCCCCAGCATTTT
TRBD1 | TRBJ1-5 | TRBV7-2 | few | CASSRQGSHQPQHF | TGTGCCAGCAGTCGACAGGGTAGTCATCAGCCCCAGCATTTT
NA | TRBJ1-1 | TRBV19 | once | CASSIHGPRATEAFF | TGTGCCAGTAGTATACATGGTCCGAGGGCCACTGAAGCTTTCTTT
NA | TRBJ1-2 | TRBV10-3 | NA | CAISGAMQGNYGYTF | TGTGCCATCAGTGGCGCTATGCAGGGAAACTATGGCTACACCTTC
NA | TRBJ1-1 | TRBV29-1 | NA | CSVRVGRQNTEAFF | TGCAGCGTCCGGGTTGGTCGGCAGAACACTGAAGCTTTCTTT
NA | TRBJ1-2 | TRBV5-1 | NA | CASSFQGTANYGYTF | TGCGCCAGCAGCTTTCAGGGTACGGCTAACTATGGCTACACCTTC
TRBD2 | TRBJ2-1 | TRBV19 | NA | CASSIPLAGHKNEQFF | TGTGCCAGTAGTATCCCCCTAGCGGGGCACAAGAATGAGCAGTTCTTC